The table lists the clone carrying this T cell receptor beta chain with a few counts. The source of the sample is a study of beta chain features in type 1 diabetes. The V gene lost 2 bases and the J gene lost 8 bases, with 12 bases spanning the gap. Germline V gene sequence: CDR1 SEHNR, CDR2 FQNEAQ (reference sequence). CDR3 length: 14 residues. Of the isolated RNA, all was reverse transcribed, and so the sequenced material was expressed TCRB transcripts. This table comes from immunoSEQ multiplex PCR, and its TCRdb copy is limited to in-frame clones, with some not included. The sample carries fewer than 500,000 clones, 11% to 15% recorded once.

This TCR derives from a man aged 25-45 years in good health. The J gene is TRBJ2-2, the V gene TRBV7-9; D is undetermined. The sequenced sample was naive CD4+ T cells from blood. The CDR3 here is CASSLFTSHGELFF. The CDR3 DNA follows: TGTGCCAGCAGCTTATTCACCTCGCATGGGGAGCTGTTTTTT.